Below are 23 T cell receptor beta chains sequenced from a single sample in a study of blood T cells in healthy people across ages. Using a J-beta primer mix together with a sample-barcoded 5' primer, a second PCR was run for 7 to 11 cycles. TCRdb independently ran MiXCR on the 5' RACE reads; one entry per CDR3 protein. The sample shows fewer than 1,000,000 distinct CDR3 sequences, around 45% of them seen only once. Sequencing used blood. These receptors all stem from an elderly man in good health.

CDR3 sequence reads: CATSRDRDQWYEQYF. CDR3 DNA sequence: TGTGCCACCAGCAGAGATCGGGACCAGTGGTACGAGCAGTACTTC. This chain joins TRBV15 and TRBJ2-7; D is possibly TRBD1 or TRBD2 (5 bases each). Deletions cut 0 bases from V and 4 bases from J, with 13 bases between. The CDR3 runs to 15 residues. CDR1 and CDR2 from the germline V gene are LNHNV and YYDKDF (reference sequence).

The CDR3 region has the DNA TGTGCCAGCAGCTTAGCTCGGGGGAGGGGGCAGCCCTACGAGCAGTACTTC. Its protein is CASSLARGRGQPYEQYF. The rearrangement uses TRBV7-6 and TRBJ2-7; D tentatively reads TRBD1 or TRBD2 (7 bases each). The CDR3 length is 17 residues. CDR1 SGHVS and CDR2 FNYEAQ come from the germline V gene. Deletions cut 0 bases from V and 2 bases from J, with 17 bases between.

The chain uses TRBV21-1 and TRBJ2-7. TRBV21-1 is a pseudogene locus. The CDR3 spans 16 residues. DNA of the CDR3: TGTGCCAGCAGCAAAGCGCCATGGGTATGGAGTGACGAGCAGTACTTC. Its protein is CASSKAPWVWSDEQYF.

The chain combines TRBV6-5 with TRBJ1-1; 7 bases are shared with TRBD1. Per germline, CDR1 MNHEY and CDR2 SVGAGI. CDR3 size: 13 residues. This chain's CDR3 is CTIARGRNTEAFF. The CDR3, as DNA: TGTACCATCGCCAGGGGGAGGAACACTGAAGCTTTCTTT.

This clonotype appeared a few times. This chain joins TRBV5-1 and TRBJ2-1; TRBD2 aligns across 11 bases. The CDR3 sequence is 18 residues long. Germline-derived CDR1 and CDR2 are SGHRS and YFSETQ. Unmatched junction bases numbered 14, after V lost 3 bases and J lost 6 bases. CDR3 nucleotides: TGCGCCAGCAGCTCAGTACCGGGACTAGCGGCAATCGTCAATGAGCAGTTCTTC. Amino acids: CASSSVPGLAAIVNEQFF. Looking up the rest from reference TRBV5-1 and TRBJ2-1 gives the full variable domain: KAGVTQTPRYLIKTRGQQVTLSCSPISGHRSVSWYQQTPGQGLQFLFEYFSETQRNKGNFPGRFSGRQFSNSRSEMNVSTLELGDSALYLCASSSVPGLAAIVNEQFFGPGTRLTVL.

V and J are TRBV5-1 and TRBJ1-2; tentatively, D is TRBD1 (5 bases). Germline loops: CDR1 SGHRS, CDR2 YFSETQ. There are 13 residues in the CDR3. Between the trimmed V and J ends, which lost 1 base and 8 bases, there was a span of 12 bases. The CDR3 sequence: CASSLKAGQGYTF. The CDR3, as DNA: TGCGCCAGCAGCTTGAAGGCAGGGCAAGGCTACACCTTC.

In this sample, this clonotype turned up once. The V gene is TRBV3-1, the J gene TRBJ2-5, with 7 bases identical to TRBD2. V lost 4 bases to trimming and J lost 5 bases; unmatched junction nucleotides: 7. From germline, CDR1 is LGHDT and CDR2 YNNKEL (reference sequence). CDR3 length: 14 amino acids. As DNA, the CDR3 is TGTGCCAGCAGCCCTGCGGGGAGGGATGAGACCCAGTACTTC. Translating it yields CASSPAGRDETQYF.

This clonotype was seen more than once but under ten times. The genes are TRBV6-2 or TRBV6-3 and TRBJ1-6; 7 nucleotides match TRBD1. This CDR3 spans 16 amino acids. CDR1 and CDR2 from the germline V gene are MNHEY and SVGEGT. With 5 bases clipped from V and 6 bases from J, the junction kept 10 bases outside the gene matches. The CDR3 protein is CASSALVDRPNSPLHF. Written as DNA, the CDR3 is TGTGCCAGCAGTGCCCTCGTGGACAGGCCTAATTCACCCCTCCACTTT.

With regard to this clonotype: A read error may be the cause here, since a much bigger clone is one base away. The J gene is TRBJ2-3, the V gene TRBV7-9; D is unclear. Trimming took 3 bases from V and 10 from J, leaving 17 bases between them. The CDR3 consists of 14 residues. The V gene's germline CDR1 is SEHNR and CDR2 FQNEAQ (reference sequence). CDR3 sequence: CASSFYGRTDAQYF. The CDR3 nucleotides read TGTGCCAGCAGCTTTTATGGCAGGACGGATGCGCAGTATTTT.

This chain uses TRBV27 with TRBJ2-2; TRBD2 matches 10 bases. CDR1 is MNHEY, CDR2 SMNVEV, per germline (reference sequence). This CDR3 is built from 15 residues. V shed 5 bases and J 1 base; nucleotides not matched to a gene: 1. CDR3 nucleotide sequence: TGTGCCAGCAGTGGACTAGCGGAGAACACCGGGGAGCTGTTTTTT. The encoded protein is CASSGLAENTGELFF.

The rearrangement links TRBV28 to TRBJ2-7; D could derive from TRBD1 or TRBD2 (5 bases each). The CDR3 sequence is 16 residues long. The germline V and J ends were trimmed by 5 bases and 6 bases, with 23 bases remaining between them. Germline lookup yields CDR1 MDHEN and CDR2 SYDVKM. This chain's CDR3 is CASSGRVGAEGCEQYF. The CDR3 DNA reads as TGTGCCAGCAGTGGGCGTGTCGGGGCTGAGGGCTGCGAGCAGTACTTC. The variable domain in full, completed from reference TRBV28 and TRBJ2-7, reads DVKVTQSSRYLVKRTGEKVFLECVQDMDHENMFWYRQDPGLGLRLIYFSYDVKMKEKGDIPEGYSVSREKKERFSLILESASTNQTSMYLCASSGRVGAEGCEQYFGPGTRLTVT.

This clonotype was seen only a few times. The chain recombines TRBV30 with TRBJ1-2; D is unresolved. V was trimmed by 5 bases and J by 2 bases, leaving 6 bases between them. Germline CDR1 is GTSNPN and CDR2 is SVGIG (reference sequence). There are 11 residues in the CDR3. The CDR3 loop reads CAWDGNYGYTF. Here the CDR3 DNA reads TGTGCCTGGGACGGGAACTATGGCTACACCTTC.

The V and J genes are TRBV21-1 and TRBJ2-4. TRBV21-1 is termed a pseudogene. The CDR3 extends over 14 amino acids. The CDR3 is CASSKAGAKNIQYF. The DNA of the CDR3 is TGTGCCAGCAGCAAGGCAGGAGCCAAAAACATTCAGTACTTC.

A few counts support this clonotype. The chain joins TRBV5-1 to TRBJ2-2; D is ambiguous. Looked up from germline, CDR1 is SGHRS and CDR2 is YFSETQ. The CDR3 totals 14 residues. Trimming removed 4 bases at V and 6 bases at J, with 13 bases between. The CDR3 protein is CASSPIGSSGELFF. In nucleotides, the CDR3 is TGCGCCAGCAGCCCCATTGGATCCTCCGGGGAGCTGTTTTTT.

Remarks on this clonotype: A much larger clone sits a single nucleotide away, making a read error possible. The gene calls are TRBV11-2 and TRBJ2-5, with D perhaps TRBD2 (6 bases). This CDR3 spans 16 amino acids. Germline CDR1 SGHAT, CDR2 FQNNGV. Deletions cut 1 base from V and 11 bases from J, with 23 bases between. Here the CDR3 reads CASSLGKIGAPREQYF. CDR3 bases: TGTGCCAGCAGCTTAGGGAAGATAGGGGCTCCCCGGGAGCAGTACTTC.

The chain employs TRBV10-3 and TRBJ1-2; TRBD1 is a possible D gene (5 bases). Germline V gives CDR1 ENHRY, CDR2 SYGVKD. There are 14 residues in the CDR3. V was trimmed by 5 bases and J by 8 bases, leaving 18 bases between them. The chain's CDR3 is CAISKGAGERGYTF. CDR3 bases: TGTGCCATCAGTAAAGGGGCGGGGGAGCGCGGCTACACCTTC.

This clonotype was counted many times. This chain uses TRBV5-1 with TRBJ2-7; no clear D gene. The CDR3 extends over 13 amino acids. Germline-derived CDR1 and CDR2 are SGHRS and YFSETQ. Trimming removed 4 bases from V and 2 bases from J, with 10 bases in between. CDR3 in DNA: TGCGCCAGCAGCATCGGACCGACCTACGAGCAGTACTTC. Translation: CASSIGPTYEQYF.

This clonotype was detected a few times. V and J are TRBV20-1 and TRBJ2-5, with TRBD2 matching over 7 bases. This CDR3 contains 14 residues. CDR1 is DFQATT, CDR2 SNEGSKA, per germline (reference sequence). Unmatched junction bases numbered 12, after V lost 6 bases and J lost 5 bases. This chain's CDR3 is CSAVGRGLRETQYF. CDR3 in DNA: TGCAGTGCCGTAGGGAGGGGACTTAGGGAGACCCAGTACTTC.

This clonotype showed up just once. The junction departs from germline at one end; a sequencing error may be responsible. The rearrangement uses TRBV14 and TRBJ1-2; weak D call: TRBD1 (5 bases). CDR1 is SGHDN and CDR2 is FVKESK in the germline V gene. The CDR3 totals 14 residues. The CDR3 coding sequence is TGTGCCAGCAGCCAAATCTCAGGGAGCTATGGCTACGCCTTC. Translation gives CASSQISGSYGYAF.

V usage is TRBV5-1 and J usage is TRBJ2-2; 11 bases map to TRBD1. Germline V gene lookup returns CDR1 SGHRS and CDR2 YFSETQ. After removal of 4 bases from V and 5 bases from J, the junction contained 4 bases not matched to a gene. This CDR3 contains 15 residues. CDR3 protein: CASSTDRGRTGELFF. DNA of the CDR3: TGCGCCAGCAGCACGGACAGGGGGCGTACCGGGGAGCTGTTTTTT. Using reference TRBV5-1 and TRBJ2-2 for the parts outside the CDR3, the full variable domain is KAGVTQTPRYLIKTRGQQVTLSCSPISGHRSVSWYQQTPGQGLQFLFEYFSETQRNKGNFPGRFSGRQFSNSRSEMNVSTLELGDSALYLCASSTDRGRTGELFFGEGSRLTVL.

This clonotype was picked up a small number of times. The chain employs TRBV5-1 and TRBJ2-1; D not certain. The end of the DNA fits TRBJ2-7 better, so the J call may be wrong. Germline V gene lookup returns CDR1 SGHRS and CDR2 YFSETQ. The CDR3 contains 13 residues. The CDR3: CASSQDLDNEQYF. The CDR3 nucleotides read TGCGCCAGCAGCCAGGACCTAGACAATGAGCAGTACTTC.

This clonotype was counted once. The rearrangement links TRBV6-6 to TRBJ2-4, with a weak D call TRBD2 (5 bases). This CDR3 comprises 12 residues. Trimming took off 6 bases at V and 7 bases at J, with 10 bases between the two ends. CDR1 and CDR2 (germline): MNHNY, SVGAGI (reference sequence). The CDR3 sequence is CASRPGLNIQYF. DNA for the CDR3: TGTGCCAGCAGACCAGGACTTAACATTCAGTACTTC.

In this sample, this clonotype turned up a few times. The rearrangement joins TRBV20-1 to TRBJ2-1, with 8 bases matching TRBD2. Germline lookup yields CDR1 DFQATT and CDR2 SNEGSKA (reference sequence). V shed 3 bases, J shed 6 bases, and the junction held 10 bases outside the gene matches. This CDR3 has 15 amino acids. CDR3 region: CSARVAGPSVNEQFF. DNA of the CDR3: TGCAGTGCTAGGGTAGCGGGGCCAAGTGTCAATGAGCAGTTCTTC.